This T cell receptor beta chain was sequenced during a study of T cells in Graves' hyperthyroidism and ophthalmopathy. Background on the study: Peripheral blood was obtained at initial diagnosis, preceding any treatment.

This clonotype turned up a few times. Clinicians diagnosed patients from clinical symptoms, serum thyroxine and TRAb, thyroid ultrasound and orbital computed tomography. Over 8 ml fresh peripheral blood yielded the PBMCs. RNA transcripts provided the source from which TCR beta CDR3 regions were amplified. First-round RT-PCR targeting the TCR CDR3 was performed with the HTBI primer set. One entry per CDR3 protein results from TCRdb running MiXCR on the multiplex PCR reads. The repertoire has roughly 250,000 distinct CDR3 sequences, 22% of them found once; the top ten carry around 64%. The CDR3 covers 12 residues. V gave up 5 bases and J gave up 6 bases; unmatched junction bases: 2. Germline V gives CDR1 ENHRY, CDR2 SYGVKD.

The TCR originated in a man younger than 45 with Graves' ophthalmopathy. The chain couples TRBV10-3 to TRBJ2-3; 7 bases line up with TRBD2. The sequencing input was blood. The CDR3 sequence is CAISREGDTQYF. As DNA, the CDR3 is TGTGCCATCAGTAGGGAGGGGGATACGCAGTATTTT.